A single sample gave rise to the 26 T cell receptor beta chains below, sequenced in a study of T cells in Graves' hyperthyroidism and ophthalmopathy. Amplified regions were TCR beta CDR3 sequences from RNA transcripts. The TCR CDR3 was amplified in a first-round RT-PCR using the HTBI primer set. In TCRdb, the multiplex PCR reads were re-called with MiXCR into one record per CDR3 protein. The sample has 350,000 to 400,000 distinct CDR3 sequences, about a fifth seen once. The sample taken for sequencing was blood. The source is a woman under 30 with Graves' hyperthyroidism.

This clonotype was found many times. DNA of the CDR3: TGTGCCAGCAGCTTAAGCATCCGGGGGACTGGCTACACCTTC. Residues: CASSLSIRGTGYTF. The chain recombines TRBV7-3 with TRBJ1-2; the D gene is possibly TRBD1 (5 bases). The germline CDR1 and CDR2 sequences are SGHTA and FQGTGA. The CDR3 totals 14 residues. Between the trimmed V and J ends, which lost 1 base and 7 bases, there was a span of 13 bases.

The chain combines TRBV12-3 or TRBV12-4 with TRBJ2-7; D unresolved. Trimming removed 3 bases at V and 5 bases at J, with 11 bases between. The CDR3 runs to 13 residues. This CDR3 is CASSFGQADEQYF. The DNA for the CDR3 is TGTGCCAGCAGTTTCGGCCAGGCAGACGAGCAGTACTTC.

This clonotype has ten or more counts. The chain uses TRBV19 and TRBJ2-2; TRBD2 agrees at 8 bases. J was trimmed by 2 bases and V by 3 bases; bases with no gene match: 5. Germline values: CDR1 LNHDA, CDR2 SQIVND (reference sequence). CDR3 length equals 16 residues. The CDR3 coding sequence is TGTGCCAGTAGTATGATAGCGGGAAGTAACACCGGGGAGCTGTTTTTT. Encoded protein: CASSMIAGSNTGELFF.

This clonotype came up a few times. V usage is TRBV3-1 and J usage is TRBJ2-5; 10 nucleotides align to TRBD2. The germline CDR1 and CDR2 sequences are LGHDT and YNNKEL (reference sequence). The junction had 5 bases not matched to a gene; V was cut back by 0 bases and J by 4 bases. The CDR3 totals 16 residues. Here the CDR3 reads CASSQDLASGGETQYF. CDR3 nucleotide sequence: TGTGCCAGCAGCCAAGATCTTGCTAGCGGGGGAGAGACCCAGTACTTC.

This clonotype was observed many times. The chain combines TRBV6-5 with TRBJ1-6; D gene uncertain. V shed 0 bases and J shed 7 bases, with 7 bases lying between them. CDR1 and CDR2 from the germline V gene are MNHEY and SVGAGI. The CDR3 is made up of 14 amino acids. The CDR3 DNA is TGTGCCAGCAGTTACTCCTGGGCGAATTCACCCCTCCACTTT. This codes for CASSYSWANSPLHF.

In this sample, this clonotype turned up many times. This sequence joins TRBV6-5 and TRBJ1-2; no clear D. V was pared by 6 bases and J by 7 bases, with 15 bases between. CDR1 is MNHEY, CDR2 SVGAGI, per germline. CDR3 length equals 13 residues. The CDR3 coding sequence is TGTGCCAGCAGACTGTACACCGGACGTGGCTACACCTTC. Its protein is CASRLYTGRGYTF.

This chain connects TRBV20-1 to TRBJ2-2, with TRBD2 as a possible D gene (5 bases). Trimming took 6 bases from V and 5 from J, leaving 13 bases between them. The CDR3 totals 13 residues. The germline gives CDR1 DFQATT, CDR2 SNEGSKA (reference sequence). The CDR3 DNA sequence: TGCAGTGCCCCCCCCGAGGGTACCGGGGAGCTGTTTTTT. This translates into CSAPPEGTGELFF.

In DNA form, the CDR3 reads TGTGCCAGCAGCTTAACCTCGACAGGGGGGAATTCACCCCTCCACTTT. It specifies CASSLTSTGGNSPLHF. The chain uses TRBV7-3 and TRBJ1-6; 9 bases fit TRBD1. In germline, CDR1 is SGHTA, CDR2 FQGTGA. This CDR3 is built from 16 residues. The V segment lost 0 bases and the J segment 7 bases; nucleotides outside the gene matches: 4.

This clonotype was found once. This chain uses TRBV19 with TRBJ1-2, with D possibly matching TRBD1 (5 bases). This CDR3 contains 13 residues. Germline loops: CDR1 LNHDA, CDR2 SQIVND (reference sequence). The V gene lost 3 bases and the J gene lost 8 bases, with 13 bases spanning the gap. The CDR3, as DNA: TGTGCCAGTAGTATCCGGGGGGAACGAGGCTACACCTTC. This codes for CASSIRGERGYTF.

In its sample, this clonotype was seen many times. The chain uses TRBV20-1 and TRBJ1-2; D is ambiguous. Trimming stripped 2 bases from V and 8 bases from J, with 15 bases between. CDR1 DFQATT and CDR2 SNEGSKA come from the germline V gene (reference sequence). This CDR3 comprises 13 residues. The CDR3 spells CSARPTGSRGYTF. The CDR3 DNA sequence: TGCAGTGCTAGACCCACTGGGAGTAGGGGCTACACCTTC.

The chain links TRBV18 to TRBJ1-1; a possible D gene is TRBD1 (6 bases). The CDR3 has 14 residues. Per the germline V gene, CDR1 is KGHSH and CDR2 is LQKENI. Trimming removed 5 bases at V and 5 bases at J, with 15 bases between. The CDR3 nucleotides are TGTGCCAGCTCAGCTACAGGGCGGGAAACTGAAGCTTTCTTT. It specifies CASSATGRETEAFF. The full variable domain, in which reference TRBV18 and TRBJ1-1 provide the parts outside the CDR3, is NAGVMQNPRHLVRRRGQEARLRCSPMKGHSHVYWYRQLPEEGLKFMVYLQKENIIDESGMPKERFSAEFPKEGPSILRIQQVVRGDSAAYFCASSATGRETEAFFGQGTRLTVV.

This clonotype was seen repeatedly, ten times or more. The V gene is TRBV11-2, the J gene TRBJ1-2; 7 bases match TRBD1. The germline V gene encodes CDR1 SGHAT and CDR2 FQNNGV. The CDR3 loop spans 13 amino acids. V lost 4 bases and J lost 2; bases outside the gene matches: 1. The CDR3 sequence: CASSSGQNYGYTF. CDR3 DNA: TGTGCCAGCAGCTCGGGACAGAACTATGGCTACACCTTC. The full variable domain, its missing parts supplied by reference TRBV11-2 and TRBJ1-2, is EAGVAQSPRYKIIEKRQSVAFWCNPISGHATLYWYQQILGQGPKLLIQFQNNGVVDDSQLPKDRFSAERLKGVDSTLKIQPAKLEDSAVYLCASSSGQNYGYTFGSGTRLTVV.

Many counts were recorded for this clonotype. The chain is built from TRBV20-1 and TRBJ2-5; 9 bases are shared with TRBD1. Germline values: CDR1 DFQATT, CDR2 SNEGSKA (reference sequence). The CDR3 extends over 14 amino acids. V trimming: 3 bases; J trimming: 5 bases; junction bases outside the gene matches: 7. The CDR3 DNA is TGCAGTGCTAGGGAACAGGGGGCGCGGGAGACCCAGTACTTC. Translating gives CSAREQGARETQYF.

Ten or more counts support this clonotype. The CDR3 nucleotides read TGCGCCAGCAGCTTGCAGATCGGGGTGGGCTATGGCTACACCTTC. This encodes CASSLQIGVGYGYTF. This chain links TRBV5-1 with TRBJ1-2; D gene ambiguous. The V end was cut by 1 base, the J end by 4 bases, with 14 bases between. This CDR3 comprises 15 residues. Germline V lookup: CDR1 SGHRS, CDR2 YFSETQ.

Ten or more counts support this clonotype. This chain joins TRBV7-3 and TRBJ1-1; D gene uncertain. V was cut by 5 bases and J by 3 bases, with 10 bases left in between. The CDR3 extends over 13 amino acids. Germline CDR1 is SGHTA and CDR2 is FQGTGA. CDR3 bases: TGTGCCAGCAGCCCGGGTGGATACACTGAAGCTTTCTTT. The encoded protein is CASSPGGYTEAFF.

This clonotype has at least ten counts. The chain recombines TRBV6-1 with TRBJ1-5; 10 bases are a match to TRBD1. Germline trimming cut 6 bases from V and 0 bases from J; bases unmatched to any gene: 5. The CDR3 covers 16 residues. Germline CDR1 MNHNS, CDR2 SASEGT. CDR3 region: CASSAGTGDSNQPQHF. Here the CDR3 DNA reads TGTGCCAGCAGCGCCGGGACAGGGGATAGCAATCAGCCCCAGCATTTT.

This clonotype occurred many times. CDR3 amino acids: CASTGGDGSGNTIYF. For the CDR3, the DNA is TGTGCCAGCACCGGGGGGGATGGCTCTGGAAACACCATATATTTT. This chain joins TRBV2 and TRBJ1-3; tentative D call: TRBD1 (5 bases). The CDR3 runs to 15 residues. Trimming shortened V by 7 bases and J by 0 bases, and 13 bases separated the two germline ends. Germline V gene data show CDR1 as SNHLY and CDR2 as FYNNEI.

This clonotype was seen at least ten times. The CDR3: CASSLGREGNQPQHF. DNA of the CDR3: TGTGCCAGCAGCCTGGGCCGGGAAGGAAATCAGCCCCAGCATTTT. The rearrangement uses TRBV12-3 or TRBV12-4 and TRBJ1-5; D gene ambiguous. The ends were cut back, 6 bases at V and 4 bases at J, with 16 bases in the middle. This CDR3 is built from 15 residues.

In this sample, this clonotype turned up many times. The V and J genes are TRBV2 and TRBJ2-7, with D tentatively TRBD1 (6 bases). This CDR3 spans 12 amino acids. Germline V gives CDR1 SNHLY, CDR2 FYNNEI. V was cut by 4 bases and J by 5 bases, with 9 bases left in between. The CDR3 coding sequence is TGTGCCAGCAGTGGGGACACCAACGAGCAGTACTTC. Its translation: CASSGDTNEQYF.

This clonotype was counted many times. The chain couples TRBV7-3 to TRBJ1-1; 8 bases agree with TRBD1. V shed 5 bases, J shed 4 bases, and the junction held 9 bases outside the gene matches. Germline-derived CDR1 and CDR2 are SGHTA and FQGTGA. The CDR3 sequence is 15 residues long. The CDR3 DNA sequence: TGTGCCAGCAGCCCAGGGGGCTGGGTGGGCACTGAAGCTTTCTTT. Translated: CASSPGGWVGTEAFF.

This clonotype appeared many times. The chain has TRBV19 and TRBJ1-1, with no clear D. V was pared by 3 bases and J by 8 bases, with 16 bases between. The V gene's germline CDR1 is LNHDA and CDR2 SQIVND (reference sequence). This CDR3 has 14 amino acids. CDR3 nucleotides: TGTGCCAGTAGTATTGCCCCCGGATTAGGGGAAGCTTTCTTT. Its protein is CASSIAPGLGEAFF.

This clonotype came up many times. The rearrangement joins TRBV2 to TRBJ1-5, with 7 bases that match TRBD1. Trimming removed 6 bases from V and 3 bases from J; junction bases left unmatched: 5. Germline lookup yields CDR1 SNHLY and CDR2 FYNNEI. This CDR3 is built from 14 residues. This chain's CDR3 is CASRVQGTNQPQHF. The CDR3 bases are TGTGCCAGCAGAGTACAGGGGACCAATCAGCCCCAGCATTTT.

Ten or more counts support this clonotype. The chain employs TRBV6-2 or TRBV6-3 and TRBJ2-5, with D hard to call. This CDR3 has 15 residues. From germline, CDR1 is MNHEY and CDR2 SVGEGT. The ends were cut back, 5 bases at V and 5 bases at J, with 18 bases in the middle. The CDR3 DNA sequence: TGTGCCAGCAGTACCCCCTTCGGAACCCAGGAGACCCAGTACTTC. As protein: CASSTPFGTQETQYF.

In its sample, this clonotype was seen a few times. The chain is built from TRBV5-1 and TRBJ2-7; no firm D call. V was clipped by 4 bases and J by 2 bases, with 13 bases between them. CDR1 and CDR2 from the germline V gene are SGHRS and YFSETQ. This CDR3 has 14 amino acids. The DNA for the CDR3 is TGCGCCAGCAGCCCCTCAACGGTTACCTACGAGCAGTACTTC. This gives the protein CASSPSTVTYEQYF. Full variable domain (rest looked up from reference TRBV5-1 and TRBJ2-7): KAGVTQTPRYLIKTRGQQVTLSCSPISGHRSVSWYQQTPGQGLQFLFEYFSETQRNKGNFPGRFSGRQFSNSRSEMNVSTLELGDSALYLCASSPSTVTYEQYFGPGTRLTVT.

This sequence joins TRBV19 and TRBJ2-7; D call uncertain. Trimming took off 1 base at V and 1 base at J, with 8 bases between the two ends. Germline values: CDR1 LNHDA, CDR2 SQIVND (reference sequence). There are 14 residues in the CDR3. CDR3 in DNA: TGTGCCAGTAGTATAGGAGTTTGGTCCTACGAGCAGTACTTC. Protein sequence: CASSIGVWSYEQYF.

The chain carries TRBV2 and TRBJ2-5; TRBD2 is a possible D gene (7 bases). Germline V gives CDR1 SNHLY, CDR2 FYNNEI. The CDR3 consists of 13 residues. Trimming removed 8 bases from V and 4 bases from J, with 14 bases in between. The DNA of the CDR3 is TGTGCCAGCGGGGGGGCGCAGGGAGAGACCCAGTACTTC. The encoded protein is CASGGAQGETQYF. The full variable domain, completed using reference TRBV2 and TRBJ2-5, is EPEVTQTPSHQVTQMGQEVILRCVPISNHLYFYWYRQILGQKVEFLVSFYNNEISEKSEIFDDQFSVERPDGSNFTLKIRSTKLEDSAMYFCASGGAQGETQYFGPGTRLLVL.